What follows describes a single TCR beta chain. There is no known antigen for this receptor. No much larger clone is present one base from it, and per-base qualities are unavailable. The record originates from a study of cytomegalovirus exposure and HLA in healthy donors (dated by TCRdb to 2016 to 2017). Describing the broader study: According to an earlier analysis of 450 to 650 of the donors, about 179 million T cells yielded approximately 120 million unique TCR beta sequences and more than 250 Gb of sequence data. An early release that covered fewer than 750 HLA-typed donors contained 300 to 350 gigabases of sequencing data and approximately 85 million unique TCR sequences. Among the roughly 380 genotyped donors, 75% to 90% belonged to the genetic ancestry cluster associated with self-reported Caucasian donors. The study was designed to test whether signatures of past pathogen exposure could be identified by cataloging public T cell receptors. The study profiled the T cell repertoires of hundreds of subjects by immunosequencing and related them to cytomegalovirus serostatus. A separate validation cohort of 100 to 150 different subjects was used in addition to the roughly 640-subject first cohort. To predict cytomegalovirus infection status, the study brought together high-throughput TCR immunosequencing, statistical association of individual TCRs with disease status, and machine learning. To study patterns of TCR occurrence, a later analysis re-analyzed previously published TCR beta repertoires from under 750 donors and added high-resolution HLA genotyping. Rather than drawing on any new phenotypic data, the later analysis identified candidate immune exposures from TCR beta sequences and the way those sequences occurred across donors. To decide whether each TCR beta V gene segment behaved as functional or pseudogenic, an earlier analysis of some 600 of the donors relied on high-throughput TCR beta sequencing. Donor age, sex, ethnicity and CMV serostatus were collected together with the repertoire data. A later genetic analysis used genome-wide SNP genotypes for about three fifths of the roughly 700 donors, treating that subset as a discovery cohort. All discovery cohort repertoires had been generated on a single sequencing platform. HLA typing included class I and class II loci at four-digit resolution. The number of donors typed differed by locus, with about 629-640 for A, B, C, DRB1 and DQB1, roughly 520 for DQA1, approximately 580 for DPA1, and about 450 for DPB1. About five DR-DQ haplotypes were treated as single units for association and clustering because of strong linkage in the cohort. Among a few hundred genotyped donors of the cohort, an average of 235,054 unique TCR beta nucleotide sequences were sequenced per donor, 15% to 20% of them non-productive.

The cohort was made up of several hundred healthy bone marrow donors. All cohort members were sampled while nominally healthy, although unrecorded immune exposures were likely present. The donor was CMV seropositive and was included in the group of around 300 seropositive cohort members. A peripheral blood sample was provided by each donor, and peripheral blood mononuclear cells were used for TCR beta sequencing. Genomic DNA extraction from the blood cell samples was performed with the Qiagen DNeasy Blood Extraction Kit. Results the study describes overall, beyond this receptor: A further reported finding was that TCR beta sequences accurately predicted the HLA-A and HLA-B alleles for most subjects in the first cohort. Strong co-occurrence of HLA alleles, especially DR and DQ, made assigning TCR associations to individual alleles difficult. The cohort was sequenced for TCR beta chains only, and without alpha or paired-chain data the features that could be detected were limited. In a later genetic analysis, a missense DCLRE1C variant was associated with V-gene and J-gene trimming of TCR beta chains, and the association was replicated in an independent cohort. In an earlier analysis of about 540 of the donors, most TCR beta V segments were observed in productive rearrangements about 90% or about 30% of the time, broadly matching IMGT annotations. The sequencing pipeline was judged likely to have produced a cluster of highly shared sequence variants as a technical artifact. Because HLA typing was missing for some donors at each locus, association tests included only the typed subset. Some IMGT-functional V segments, including TRBV6-2 and TRBV6-3, could not be told apart with the 87-base-pair reads, so those segments were excluded. Roughly 17 rarely observed V segments, including chromosome 9 orphons, were excluded from the earlier analysis of some 590 of the donors because counts were too low. Several of the top co-occurrence clusters appeared to be linked to parvovirus B19, influenza, CMV and Epstein-Barr virus, according to a later analysis. In a later analysis, the rate of TCR association differed among HLA loci, with DRB1 alleles having the most associated TCRs and HLA-C alleles having the fewest. Compared with equally common non-associated chains, HLA-associated TCR beta chains in a later analysis were more clonally expanded and had lower generation probabilities. It was suggested by the authors that the approach could potentially be generalized to other disease states and immunological phenotypes. Compared with the roughly 700-donor mean, donors in an Asian-associated ancestry cluster had fewer N-insertions in productive TCRs, according to a later genetic analysis. The classifier was reported to diagnose cytomegalovirus status with high specificity and sensitivity in both the original and validation cohorts. Linkage disequilibrium might explain the correlated functional status among segregating V segments, but an unknown experimental factor could not be ruled out. While some public TCRs were present in many individuals, most TCR sequences turned up only very rarely across donors. Presence/absence analyses assumed roughly uniform sequencing depth across donors, an assumption that may not hold. For the cohort, immune exposure information was limited to CMV serostatus. According to a later analysis, most CMV-associated TCR beta chains appeared to be HLA-restricted, and the HLA associations seemed to be driven largely by CMV exposure. At a false discovery rate of 0.05, a later analysis linked under 20,000 TCR beta sequences to specific HLA alleles. In vitro tests confirmed that a few of the cytomegalovirus-associated TCR beta chains recognize cytomegalovirus antigens. In the study, 150 to 200 TCR beta chains were listed as associated with cytomegalovirus.

The library came from the immunoSEQ multiplex PCR assay. The multiplex PCR relied on a mix of 60 forward primers for TCR Vbeta segments and 13 reverse primers for TCR Jbeta segments. Amplification of the CDR3 region of rearranged TCR beta genes was performed with a multiplex PCR assay on genomic DNA. On the Illumina HiSeq System, the amplified TCR beta libraries were sequenced as 87-base-pair reads. The study's own analysis went as follows. Across the 500 to 750 repertoires, a later analysis counted tens of millions of unique TCR beta chains, roughly 11 million of which were shared by at least two donors. Raw reads were error-corrected and collapsed into unique sequences by a nearest-neighbor algorithm in which closely related sequences were merged to remove PCR and sequencing errors. V, D and J gene segments were assigned by aligning CDR3 sequences to IMGT reference sequences. For a sequence to be retained, a match of at least six nucleotides was required to both a V gene segment and a J gene segment. A rearrangement was called productive if the CDR3 had no stop codons and remained in frame with V and J, and every other rearrangement was called non-productive. CDR3 was defined by IMGT convention, running from the second conserved V-encoded cysteine to the conserved J-encoded phenylalanine. The earlier analysis of about 500 of the donors excluded sequences that lacked an unambiguous match to a single V gene segment. An earlier analysis of some 500 of the donors classified V segments as functional when productive rearrangements were above 56.7% and as segregating when the standard deviation between donors was above 5%. To diagnose cytomegalovirus status from the catalog of TCR beta chain sequences, a statistical classification framework was built. A later analysis assigned V and J genes by comparing TCR nucleotide sequences with IMGT/GENE-DB human TR gene sequences. The TCRdist pipeline was used in a later analysis to assign CDR3 sequences and most-parsimonious VDJ recombination scenarios. In a later analysis, each TCR beta chain was defined by its CDR3 amino acid sequence together with its V-gene family, and reads without a unique V-gene family were excluded. As a way to deal with suspected cross-contamination and a sequencing artifact, a later analysis dropped approximately 570 nucleotide sequences that were highly shared and had low generation probability. A later analysis calculated a clonal expansion index for each public chain from normalized within-repertoire ranks of inferred template counts. In a later analysis, generation probabilities were computed with a VDJ recombination model fitted to out-of-frame rearrangements, and the resulting probabilities were checked against IGoR. A later analysis scored TCR-TCR, TCR-HLA and TCR-CMV co-occurrence with hypergeometric tests, applying a repertoire-size bias correction to TCR pairs. To estimate false discovery rates, a later analysis permuted the HLA or CMV assignments 20 times. In a later analysis, co-occurring TCRs were grouped with DBSCAN, and TCRdist sequence similarity was added when clustering was performed within HLA-allele-positive subsets. Co-occurrence clustering excluded repertoires with fewer than 30,000 or more than 120,000 public chains, plus five with anomalous nucleotide sharing. TCRdb holds this immuneACCESS table with in-frame rearrangements only. Some clones are missing; in checked studies, unresolved V genes explain under half, and the rest has no known cause. Clone size and the V and J calls come from that table; the DNA yielded D and trimming. The sample has about 98,000 clones on record, approximately 72% of them singletons. The ten largest clones capture over 9.5% of the sample.

There are 15 amino acids in the CDR3, from cysteine to phenylalanine inclusive. Here the CDR3 DNA is all that survives: 45 bases in frame from base 1. In the germline V gene, CDR1 corresponds to SGHRS and CDR2 to YFSETQ. Trimming takes 0 bases from V and 3 bases from J, and the germline ends sit 10 bases apart. Sample: PBMCs. The chain couples TRBV5-1 to TRBJ1-3; the D gene cannot be named for sure. The sequence came from a man aged 18 to 29 in good health and CMV-seropositive. For the CDR3, the sequence is CASSLAADYGNTIYF. At the DNA level, the sequence is TGCGCCAGCAGCTTGGCGGCAGACTATGGAAACACCATATATTTT. Here the CDR3 is joined to the reference TRBV5-1 and TRBJ1-3 genes, and the full variable domain is: KAGVTQTPRYLIKTRGQQVTLSCSPISGHRSVSWYQQTPGQGLQFLFEYFSETQRNKGNFPGRFSGRQFSNSRSEMNVSTLELGDSALYLCASSLAADYGNTIYFGEGSWLTVV.